This T cell receptor beta chain was identified in a study of blood T cells in healthy people across ages. Each sample had at least 6 million PBMCs isolated. This clonotype was seen only a few times. The germline CDR1 and CDR2 sequences are LGHNT and FRNRAP. This CDR3 is built from 14 residues. Trimming took 3 bases from V and 6 from J; bases not matched to a gene: 6. A sample-barcoded 5' primer and a J-beta primer mix were used in a second PCR of roughly 7 to 11 cycles. Through a template-switch adaptor with 12 random nucleotides, each cDNA molecule received a tag. TCRdb fed the 5' RACE reads into MiXCR, producing one record per CDR3 protein. Seen here are more than 1,000,000 distinct CDR3 sequences, roughly 24% observed once, and the top ten hold around 0.7%. The same data also contributed to another study, on T cells of mothers and their children. This second report adds: Sequencing returned over 9 million TCR beta CDR3 reads per mother and roughly 3 million per child. Persistent microchimeric T cell clones were sought, and none were detected.

This TCR derives from a girl under 10 years old in good health. Source material: blood. V gene TRBV12-5 combines with J gene TRBJ2-7; 9 bases map to TRBD1. The DNA for the CDR3 is TGTGCTAGTGGTTTCGGGACAGGGTATGTCGAGCAGTACTTC. This sequence encodes CASGFGTGYVEQYF. Combining the CDR3 with reference TRBV12-5 and TRBJ2-7 gives the whole variable domain DARVTQTPRHKVTEMGQEVTMRCQPILGHNTVFWYRQTMMQGLELLAYFRNRAPLDDSGMPKDRFSAEMPDATLATLKIQPSEPRDSAVYFCASGFGTGYVEQYFGPGTRLTVT.